The 2 T cell receptor beta chains below were found in one sample sequenced in a study of shared clonotypes between healthy human individuals. TCRdb's table, derived via immunoSEQ multiplex PCR, lists solely in-frame clones and lacks some. The sample contains roughly 1,600,000 clones, approximately 98.5% of which appear only once. The sequenced sample consisted of naive CD4+ T cells sorted from blood. Documented subset: CD45RA+ positively selected. Receptors originate from a man aged 25-40 years in good health.

This clone was found once. The chain carries TRBV11-2 and TRBJ2-1; unclear D gene. CDR1 and CDR2 (germline): SGHAT, FQNNGV. The ends were cut back, 2 bases at V and 7 bases at J, with 9 bases in the middle. The CDR3 totals 13 residues. CDR3 coding DNA: TGTGCCAGCAGCTTACCGAGACCAAATGAGCAGTTCTTC. Its translation is CASSLPRPNEQFF. The whole variable domain, filled in from reference TRBV11-2 and TRBJ2-1, reads EAGVAQSPRYKIIEKRQSVAFWCNPISGHATLYWYQQILGQGPKLLIQFQNNGVVDDSQLPKDRFSAERLKGVDSTLKIQPAKLEDSAVYLCASSLPRPNEQFFGPGTRLTVL.

The V and J genes are TRBV29-1 and TRBJ1-1; D gene ambiguous. This CDR3 has 13 amino acids. Germline CDR1 and CDR2: SQVTM and ANQGSEA. The V and J ends lost 3 bases and 0 bases respectively, with 8 bases between them. The CDR3 DNA sequence: TGCAGCGTTGACTTTCGATTGAACACTGAAGCTTTCTTT. It is translated as CSVDFRLNTEAFF.